Reported below is one T cell receptor beta chain. This clonotype was counted at least ten times. The target of this receptor is not known. No much larger clonotype is one base removed from it; base qualities were not supplied. This sample was included in a study of spatial heterogeneity in lung cancer (dated by TCRdb to the late 2010s). About the study as a whole: The donors were 65 to 85 patients from the lung TRACERx cohort who had early-stage, untreated non-small cell lung cancer. Follow-up PBMC samples were sequenced whenever available, with a median time to follow-up of 2 to 3 years after resection. More beta-chain than alpha-chain transcripts were consistently detected, likely reflecting higher beta-chain transcript abundance. In the raw uncorrected reads, each unique combination of TCR and UMI appeared more than ten times on average. TCR alpha and beta repertoires were quantitatively compared across multiple tumor regions, matched nontumor lung and blood in non-small cell lung cancer. TCR repertoire features were related to nonsynonymous mutation counts determined by whole-exome sequencing of tumor tissue. Both alpha and beta chains were TCR-sequenced in samples taken at surgery, namely 220 tumor regions, under 80 matched nontumor lung samples and 56 PBMC samples.

The receptor library was made with 5' RACE. Sequencer: NextSeq 500. In the TCR library protocol, a unique molecular identifier was attached to each TCR cDNA molecule so that PCR and sequencing errors could be corrected. The paper's processing steps were these. TCR identification, UMI-based error correction and CDR3 extraction were performed with Decombinator tools. Expanded TCRs were defined as those above a frequency of 2 per 1,000, corresponding to the top 1% of the tumor frequency distribution. Renyi diversity was calculated using the R vegan package after each repertoire was subsampled 100 times to 5,000 TCRs. To build CDR3 similarity networks, amino acid triplet string-kernel similarity was used, and CDR3s were connected when their pairwise similarity was above 0.82. TCRdb reran the public reads through fastp at Q25 and MiXCR, keeping productive beta chains. Under each unique CDR3 protein, matching rows form one entry showing the most common genes and DNA. It is TCRdb's table, rather than the study itself, that gives the V and J calls and clone size. In this sample the table shows about 52,000 distinct CDR3 sequences, roughly 8.1% of which occur a single time. In total, the top ten clones hold around 36% of the sample.

The CDR3 sequence holds 16 residues, the cysteine and phenylalanine included. This entry keeps only the CDR3 DNA: 48 bases, framed from base 1. The germline V gene supplies CDR1 MNHEY and CDR2 SVGEGT. Trimming removed 5 bases from V and 7 bases from J, leaving 18 bases between the germline ends. What this sample's time point label stands for: blood at routine non-recurrence follow-up after resection. For TCR sequencing, whole RNA was extracted from tumor and nontumor lung tissue, or from cryopreserved PBMC samples, and no cell sorting was done. Only patients with enough RNA available from two or more tumor regions were chosen for TCR sequencing. Study-level results and caveats: Ubiquitous expanded tumor TCRs were found in blood more often at tumor resection than at routine follow-up. Confirming at a functional level the hypothesis that regional TCRs recognize regional mutations was considered to require additional single-cell paired TCR alpha and beta sequencing. Only roughly 13 patients were included in the comparisons of baseline and follow-up blood repertoires.

Sequenced material: PBMCs, taken at follow-up. The TCR sequence derives from a female donor with early-stage non-small cell lung cancer. The V gene is TRBV6-2 or TRBV6-3 and the J gene is TRBJ1-6; confidence is insufficient to name the D gene. This receptor carries the CDR3 CASSLPLDRENSPLHF. The nucleotide sequence is TGTGCCAGCAGTCTTCCCCTGGACCGGGAAAATTCACCCCTCCACTTT.